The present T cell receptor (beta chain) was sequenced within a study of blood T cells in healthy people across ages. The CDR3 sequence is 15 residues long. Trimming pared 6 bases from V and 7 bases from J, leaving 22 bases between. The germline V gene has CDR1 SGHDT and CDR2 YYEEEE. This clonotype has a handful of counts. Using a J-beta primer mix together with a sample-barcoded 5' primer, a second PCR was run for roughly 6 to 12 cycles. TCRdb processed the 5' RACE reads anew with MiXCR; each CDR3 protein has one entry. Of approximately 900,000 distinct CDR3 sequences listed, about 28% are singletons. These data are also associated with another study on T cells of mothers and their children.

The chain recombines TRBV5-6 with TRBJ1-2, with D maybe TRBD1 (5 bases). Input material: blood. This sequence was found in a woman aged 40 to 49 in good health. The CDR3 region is CASIVEGPHQGGYTF. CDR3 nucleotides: TGTGCCAGCATTGTCGAGGGACCCCACCAGGGTGGCTACACCTTC.